This T cell receptor (beta chain) was sequenced in a study of blood T cell repertoires in COVID-19. Sequencing used immunoSEQ multiplex PCR; TCRdb keeps in-frame clones, though not all of them. The table records some 130,000 clones, nearly 70% of them present only once. Germline V gene data show CDR1 as SGHVS and CDR2 as FQNEAQ. This CDR3 has 14 amino acids. J gave up 7 bases and V 7 bases, and 10 bases lay outside the gene matches. Sequenced: peripheral blood. This sequence joins TRBV7-8 and TRBJ2-1, with 7 bases aligning to TRBD1. The clonotype was recovered from a woman in her seventies with acute or convalescent COVID-19. The CDR3 DNA sequence: TGTGCCAGCACCTTCGAGGGGGCGGGTAATGAGCAGTTCTTC. It is translated as CASTFEGAGNEQFF. Combining the CDR3 with reference TRBV7-8 and TRBJ2-1 gives the whole variable domain GAGVSQSPRYKVAKRGQDVALRCDPISGHVSLFWYQQALGQGPEFLTYFQNEAQLDKSGLPSDRFFAERPEGSVSTLKIQRTQQEDSAVYLCASTFEGAGNEQFFGPGTRLTVL.